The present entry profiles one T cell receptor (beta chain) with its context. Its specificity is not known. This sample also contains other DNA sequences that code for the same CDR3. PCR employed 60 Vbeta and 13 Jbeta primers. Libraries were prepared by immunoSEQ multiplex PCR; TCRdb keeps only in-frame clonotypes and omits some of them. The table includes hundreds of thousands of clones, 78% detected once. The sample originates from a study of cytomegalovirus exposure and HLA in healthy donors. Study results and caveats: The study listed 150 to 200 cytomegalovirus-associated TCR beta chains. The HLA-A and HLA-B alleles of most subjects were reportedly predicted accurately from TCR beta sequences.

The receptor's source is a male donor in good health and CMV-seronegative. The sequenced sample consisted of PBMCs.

Here the CDR3 reads CASSITGSNQPQHF. The CDR3 DNA follows: TGTGCCAGTAGTATAACCGGTTCCAATCAGCCCCAGCATTTT. The rearrangement joins TRBV19 to TRBJ1-5; D unresolved. This CDR3 has 14 amino acids. CDR1 LNHDA and CDR2 SQIVND come from the germline V gene (reference sequence). Trimming left V 2 bases short and J 3 bases short, with 8 bases between.